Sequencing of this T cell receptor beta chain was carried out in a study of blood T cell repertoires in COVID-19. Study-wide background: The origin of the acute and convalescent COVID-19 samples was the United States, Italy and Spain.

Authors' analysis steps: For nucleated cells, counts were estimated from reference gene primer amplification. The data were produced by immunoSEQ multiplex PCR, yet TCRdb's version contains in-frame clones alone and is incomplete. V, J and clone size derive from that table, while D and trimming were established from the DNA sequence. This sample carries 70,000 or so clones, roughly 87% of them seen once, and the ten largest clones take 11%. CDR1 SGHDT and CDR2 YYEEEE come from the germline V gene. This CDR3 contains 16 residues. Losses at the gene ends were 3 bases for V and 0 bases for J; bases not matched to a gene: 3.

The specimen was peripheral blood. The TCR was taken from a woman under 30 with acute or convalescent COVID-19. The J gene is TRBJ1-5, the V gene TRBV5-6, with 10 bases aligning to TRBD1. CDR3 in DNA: TGTGCCAGCAGCTATGGGACAGGGGATAGCAATCAGCCCCAGCATTTT. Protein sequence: CASSYGTGDSNQPQHF.